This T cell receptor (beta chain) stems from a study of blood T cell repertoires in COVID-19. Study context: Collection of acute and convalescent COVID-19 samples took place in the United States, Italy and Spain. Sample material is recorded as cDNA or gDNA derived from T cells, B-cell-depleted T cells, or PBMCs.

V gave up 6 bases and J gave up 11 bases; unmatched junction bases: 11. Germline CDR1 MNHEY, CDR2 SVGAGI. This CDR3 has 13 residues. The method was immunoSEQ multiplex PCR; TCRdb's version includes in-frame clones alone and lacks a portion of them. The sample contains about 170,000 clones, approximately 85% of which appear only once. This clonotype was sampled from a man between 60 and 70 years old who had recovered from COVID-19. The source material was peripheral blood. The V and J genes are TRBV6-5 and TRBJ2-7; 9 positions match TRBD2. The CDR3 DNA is TGTGCCAGCAGGCCTAGCGGGGCTCCCGTGGAGTACTTC. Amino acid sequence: CASRPSGAPVEYF.